This is a list of T cell receptor beta chains from one sample in a study of metastatic and nonmetastatic thyroid tumors. With MiXCR, TCRdb called clones anew from the PCR reads. The sample lists roughly 57,000 clones, roughly 22% occurring once. Specimen: blood. The receptors derive from a female donor with papillary thyroid cancer or a benign thyroid nodule (not recorded which). Some clones in this sample may be carry-over from other donors' samples. Both conserved end residues are part of each CDR3. Each record gives: V gene, D gene, clone size, J gene, CDR3 DNA, CDR3 protein. A D gene is named only where the DNA matches it firmly. The listing skips clone size in some rows; elsewhere it reads once, few, many or a size class.

>TRBV18|TRBD2|many|TRBJ2-5
TGTGCCAGTCTAGCGGAGAGGTACCAAGAGACCCAGTACTTC
CASLAERYQETQYF
>TRBV19|NA|many|TRBJ1-5
TGTGCCAGTAGCGCGGCGGCTAATTATTGGGGTCAGCCCCAGCATTTT
CASSAAANYWGQPQHF
>TRBV5-1|NA|once|TRBJ2-2
TGCGCCAACAGTCGGGGTTGGGGGAACACCGGGGAGCTGTTTTTT
CANSRGWGNTGELFF
>TRBV4-1|TRBD1|many|TRBJ1-4
TGCGCCAGCAGAAGGACAGGGGATGAAAAACTGCTTTTT
CASRRTGDEKLLF
>TRBV18|TRBD1|many|TRBJ2-2
TGTGCCAGCTCGCGACAGGGAGGGGAGCTGTTTTTT
CASSRQGGELFF
>TRBV6-1|NA|many|TRBJ1-3
TGTGCCAGCAGTGTACAGGGAGACCTCTCTGGAAACACCATATATTTT
CASSVQGDLSGNTIYF
>TRBV20-1|TRBD2|NA|TRBJ2-7
TGCAGTGCACGTACTAGCGGGAGGGCCTGGTACGAGCAGTACTTC
CSARTSGRAWYEQYF
>TRBV28|NA|many|TRBJ1-4
TGTGCCAGCGGCCCAGGCAGCGTTAATGAAAAACTGTTTTTT
CASGPGSVNEKLFF
>TRBV7-3|TRBD2|once|TRBJ2-1
TGTGCCAGCACCTTAGGGACTAGCGGCTACAATGAGCAGTTCTTC
CASTLGTSGYNEQFF
>TRBV6-1|TRBD1|many|TRBJ2-7
TGTGCCAGCAGTCGGACAGGAGTCTACGAGCAGTACTTC
CASSRTGVYEQYF
>TRBV7-3|TRBD2|many|TRBJ2-1
TGTGCCAGCAGCTCGACTAGCGGGAGTACGAATGAGCAGTTCTTC
CASSSTSGSTNEQFF
>TRBV19|NA|many|TRBJ1-4
TGTGCCAGTAGTATAGAGGGGGCGCCTAATGAAAAACTGTTTTTT
CASSIEGAPNEKLFF
>TRBV4-1|TRBD1|many|TRBJ1-1
TGCGCCAGCAGCTCCGGGACAGGGCGACGCAACACTGAAGCTTTCTTT
CASSSGTGRRNTEAFF
>TRBV30|NA|many|TRBJ1-1
TGTGCCTGGAGTGTGGTCCCGGGGACTGAAGCTTTCTTT
CAWSVVPGTEAFF
>TRBV10-2|NA|many|TRBJ2-2
TGCGCCAGCAAGATATTGAACACCGGGGAGCTGTTTTTT
CASKILNTGELFF
>TRBV30|TRBD1|NA|TRBJ2-7
TGTGCCGGCTCCGGGACAGGAGTCTACGAGCAGTACTTC
CAGSGTGVYEQYF
>TRBV2|NA|many|TRBJ2-7
TGTGCCAGCAGGGGCCTAGAGATTAACGAGCAGTACTTC
CASRGLEINEQYF
>TRBV19|NA|many|TRBJ2-3
TGTGCCAGTAGTATAGATTCCTCCGGAGATACGCAGTATTTT
CASSIDSSGDTQYF
>TRBV4-1|TRBD2|NA|TRBJ2-3
TGCGCCAGCAGCCTTACCGCTAGCGGGAGGGACACAGATACGCAGTATTTT
CASSLTASGRDTDTQYF
>TRBV7-8|TRBD2|few|TRBJ2-7
TGTGCCAGCAGCTCCAGGACTAGCGGAGGAGTGGTGGCCTACGAGCACTACTTC
CASSSRTSGGVVAYEHYF
>TRBV20-1|NA|NA|TRBJ1-4
TGCAGTGCTCTCATGGGGGCGTATAATGAAAAACTGGTTTTT
CSALMGAYNEKLVF
>TRBV20-1|NA|many|TRBJ2-7
TGCAGTGCCTCTTGGGCTAACTCCTACGAGCAGTACTTC
CSASWANSYEQYF
>TRBV7-3|TRBD2|NA|TRBJ2-1
TGTGCCAGCAGACTCGGACTAGCGGGAGGGAACGAGCAGGTCTTC
CASRLGLAGGNEQVF
>TRBV2|NA|many|TRBJ2-1
TGTGCCAGCATGGCAGGGGGGATTGAGCAGTTCTTC
CASMAGGIEQFF
>TRBV3-1|TRBD2|many|TRBJ2-5
TGTGCCAGCAGCCAAGATAGCGGGGGACAAGAGACCCAGTACTTC
CASSQDSGGQETQYF
>TRBV20-1|NA|many|TRBJ2-5
TGCAGTGCTAGACCCCCCGGGCGAGAAGAGACCCAGTACTTC
CSARPPGREETQYF
>TRBV2|NA|many|TRBJ2-7
TGTGCCAGCAGCACTTCCTACGAGCAGTACTTC
CASSTSYEQYF
>TRBV28|NA|many|TRBJ2-2
TGTGCCAGCAAAACAACGAACACCGGGGAGCTGTTTTTT
CASKTTNTGELFF
>TRBV5-1|TRBD2|many|TRBJ2-1
TGCGCCAGCAGCTTAGGACTAGCGCCCTCCTACAATGAGCAGTTCTTC
CASSLGLAPSYNEQFF
>TRBV6-2/TRBV6-3|NA|few|TRBJ2-5
TGTGCCAGCATGGACACGGCGTGCGAGACCCAGTACTTC
CASMDTACETQYF
>TRBV6-1|TRBD2|many|TRBJ2-4
TGTGCCAGCAGTGAACTGGGGGGGACCAAAAACATTCAGTACTTC
CASSELGGTKNIQYF
>TRBV3-1|TRBD1|many|TRBJ2-1
TGTGCCAGCAGCCAAGATTTAGGGACAGGGGTCTCCTACAATGAGCAGTTCTTC
CASSQDLGTGVSYNEQFF
>TRBV20-1|NA|NA|TRBJ1-5
TGCAGTGCTGAGACACGTAGCAATCAGCCCCAGCATTTT
CSAETRSNQPQHF
>TRBV19|TRBD1|NA|TRBJ1-5
TGTGCCAGTGCACAGGGGGTAGGCAATCAGCCCCAGCATTTT
CASAQGVGNQPQHF
>TRBV19|NA|NA|TRBJ1-1
TGTGCCGGTAGTATAGAAGTGTTCACCAATGAAGCTTTCTTT
CAGSIEVFTNEAFF
>TRBV6-1|TRBD2|many|TRBJ2-5
TGTGCCAGCAGTGCCGGGGGGCAAGAGACCCAGTACTTC
CASSAGGQETQYF